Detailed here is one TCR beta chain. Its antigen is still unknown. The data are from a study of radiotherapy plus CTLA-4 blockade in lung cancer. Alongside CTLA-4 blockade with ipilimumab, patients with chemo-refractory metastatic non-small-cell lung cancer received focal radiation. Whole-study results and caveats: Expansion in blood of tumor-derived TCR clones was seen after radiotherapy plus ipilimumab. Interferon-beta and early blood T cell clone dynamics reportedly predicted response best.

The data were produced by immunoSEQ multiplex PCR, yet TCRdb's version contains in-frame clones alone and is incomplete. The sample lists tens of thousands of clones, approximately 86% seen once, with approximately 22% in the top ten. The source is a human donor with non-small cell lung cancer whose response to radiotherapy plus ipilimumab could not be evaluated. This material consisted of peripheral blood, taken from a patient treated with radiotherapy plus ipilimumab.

DNA for the CDR3: TGTGCCAGCAGTTTGGGGACAGGGGGCAACTACGAGCAGTACTTC. Its protein is CASSLGTGGNYEQYF. The gene calls are TRBV27 and TRBJ2-7; 12 nucleotides align to TRBD1. V trimming: 3 bases; J trimming: 3 bases; junction bases outside the gene matches: 3. CDR1 is MNHEY and CDR2 is SMNVEV in the germline V gene (reference sequence). This CDR3 comprises 15 residues.